This T cell receptor (beta chain) is drawn from a study of blood T cell repertoires in COVID-19. The wider study: Samples representing acute and convalescent COVID-19 were sourced from the United States, Italy and Spain. In each case, the material was cDNA or gDNA derived from T cells, B-cell-depleted T cells, or PBMCs.

Per the study methods: Reference gene primer amplification gave estimated nucleated cell counts. Sequencing used immunoSEQ multiplex PCR; TCRdb keeps in-frame clones, though not all of them. V, J and clone size reflect that table, while D and trimming were determined from the DNA. The sample carries 70,000 to 90,000 clones, more than 75% recorded once. V shed 5 bases and J 9 bases; nucleotides not matched to a gene: 15. Germline loops: CDR1 LNHDA, CDR2 SQIVND (reference sequence). The CDR3 runs 16 residues. This sequence joins TRBV19 and TRBJ2-1, with 8 bases matching TRBD2. The receptor was derived from a woman of 80 years or more with acute or convalescent COVID-19. Sequenced sample: peripheral blood. The CDR3, as DNA: TGTGCCAGTAGTTACTTAGCGGGATCAGGCATGGGTGAGCAGTTCTTC. Translating it yields CASSYLAGSGMGEQFF.